This T cell receptor beta chain was captured in a study of blood T cell repertoires in COVID-19. Assay: immunoSEQ multiplex PCR; the TCRdb copy retains only in-frame clones and omits some. The sample has roughly 350,000 clones; about 90% are singletons. Germline CDR1 and CDR2: SGHTA and FQGTGA. Deletions cut 6 bases from V and 7 bases from J, with 15 bases between. The CDR3 is made up of 14 amino acids. This TCR derives from a woman in her 50s with COVID-19, enrolled during active disease. What was sequenced was peripheral blood. V gene TRBV7-3 combines with J gene TRBJ2-2, with D perhaps TRBD2 (6 bases). CDR3 region: CASSGWGEIGELFF. DNA for the CDR3: TGTGCCAGCAGTGGCTGGGGGGAGATCGGGGAGCTGTTTTTT. Combining the CDR3 with reference TRBV7-3 and TRBJ2-2 gives the whole variable domain GAGVSQTPSNKVTEKGKYVELRCDPISGHTALYWYRQSLGQGPEFLIYFQGTGAADDSGLPNDRFFAVRPEGSVSTLKIQRTERGDSAVYLCASSGWGEIGELFFGEGSRLTVL.